Included here is one TCR beta chain sequence, with context. Assay used: immunoSEQ multiplex PCR; TCRdb lists only in-frame clones, some missing. The table has hundreds of thousands of clones, around 90% seen once. This entry belongs to a study of blood T cell repertoires in COVID-19. The wider study: T cells, B-cell-depleted T cells, or PBMCs provided the cDNA or gDNA that served as material.

The receptor was isolated from a middle-aged man with acute or convalescent COVID-19. The sequenced material came from peripheral blood.

The CDR3 DNA reads TGTGCCAGCAGCTCCGACGGGGGACAGGGACTTTATAGCAATCAGCCCCAGCATTTT. This codes for CASSSDGGQGLYSNQPQHF. The chain couples TRBV11-3 to TRBJ1-5; 9 bases agree with TRBD1. This CDR3 has 19 residues. Germline lookup yields CDR1 SGHNT and CDR2 YENEEA. V was pared by 4 bases and J by 0 bases, with 13 bases of the junction left unmatched.